This T cell receptor (beta chain) was identified in a study of cytomegalovirus exposure and HLA in healthy donors. Study-wide results and limits: Cytomegalovirus status was reportedly diagnosed by the classifier with high specificity and sensitivity. Most of the CMV-associated TCR beta chains (in a later analysis) appeared to be HLA-restricted.

PCR used 60 Vbeta primers and 13 Jbeta primers. In the authors' methods: Some 11 million of the about 80 million unique TCR beta chains counted in a later analysis were shared. The data were produced by immunoSEQ multiplex PCR, yet TCRdb's version contains in-frame clones alone and is incomplete. That table gives V, J and clone size, and the DNA gave D and trimming. The sample contains around 120,000 clones, around 76% of which appear only once. A note on this clone: Its antigen remains unknown.

The CDR3 is 12 residues long. Germline V lookup: CDR1 LNHDA, CDR2 SQIVND (reference sequence). Trimming removed 10 bases from V and 8 bases from J, with 14 bases in between. This receptor was identified in a man aged 55 to 70 in good health and CMV-seropositive. The V call is TRBV19, the J call TRBJ1-4; a possible D gene is TRBD1 (5 bases). What was sequenced was PBMCs. The CDR3 DNA reads TGTGCCACCGATGGCGGGGGGGAAAAACTGTTTTTT. Protein: CATDGGGEKLFF.